This T cell receptor (beta chain) was observed in a study of blood T cell repertoires in COVID-19. The assay was immunoSEQ multiplex PCR, and TCRdb's table has in-frame clones only and misses some. Of over 150,000 clones listed, more than 65% are singletons. The sample comprised peripheral blood. The sequence derives from a human donor in a cohort sampled during active COVID-19.

CDR3 in amino acids: CASSLITGTEAFF. The DNA of the CDR3 is TGCGCCAGCAGCCTTATTACAGGGACTGAAGCTTTCTTT. The gene calls are TRBV4-1 and TRBJ1-1, with D maybe TRBD1 (6 bases). Germline CDR1 and CDR2: MGHRA and YSYEKL. This CDR3 contains 13 residues. Trimming removed 4 bases at V and 5 bases at J, with 11 bases between.